Described below is a single T cell receptor beta chain sequence and its context. What this receptor recognizes is not known. Base qualities are missing; no much larger clone stands one base away. V sheds 4 bases and J sheds 1 base, leaving 7 bases between their ends. Looking up the germline V gene yields CDR1 WSHSY and CDR2 SAAADI. There are 13 amino acids in the CDR3, from cysteine to phenylalanine inclusive. The DNA shown is the 39-base CDR3, in frame from base 1. These data belong to a study of T cells in narcolepsy (dated by TCRdb to 2017 to 2018). Looking at the study overall: Patients with narcolepsy type 1 or type 2 (NT1, NT2) and healthy control donors were enrolled in the study. Autoreactive T cells targeting hypocretin neuron self-antigens (hypocretin, TRIB2) were sought in narcolepsy patients, and TCR Vbeta sequencing was used to track clonotypes in blood and CSF.

Overall results and qualifications from the work: Numbers of sequenced blood memory CD4+ clonotypes were comparable, with averages of about 41,000 in patients and 33,354 in controls. Certain blood memory CD4+ repertoires from patients and controls had no sequences that matched autoreactive T cell clones. According to the report, autoreactive clonotypes were detected serially in the blood of the same patients and of different patients, but not in healthy controls. Plots comparing CSF and blood CD4+ T cell clonotypes from the same patient highlighted HCRT-specific and TRIB2-specific autoreactive clonotypes.

Library generation was performed with the immunoSEQ multiplex PCR assay. Imported from immuneACCESS, the table was reduced by TCRdb to in-frame sequences with V and J called. These copies leave out some clones; in studies compared against another copy, an unresolved V gene accounts for under half, and the cause of the remainder is not known. The sample contains roughly 27,000 clones, around 84% of them found a single time. Clones ranked in the top ten supply 1.1% of the sample. For TCR Vbeta sequencing, memory CD4+ T cells were sorted ex vivo from the peripheral blood of both healthy controls and narcolepsy patients.

The sample consisted of memory (CD45RA-) CD4+ T cells from blood. The cell subset or site label of this sample denotes: memory T cells sorted ex vivo from peripheral blood. The sequence came from a human donor in good health. The chain was built from TRBV10-2 and TRBJ1-1, and possibly TRBD1, on 6 matching bases. CDR3 protein: CASSGQANTEAFF. The base sequence is TGCGCCAGCAGTGGACAGGCGAACACTGAAGCTTTCTTT.